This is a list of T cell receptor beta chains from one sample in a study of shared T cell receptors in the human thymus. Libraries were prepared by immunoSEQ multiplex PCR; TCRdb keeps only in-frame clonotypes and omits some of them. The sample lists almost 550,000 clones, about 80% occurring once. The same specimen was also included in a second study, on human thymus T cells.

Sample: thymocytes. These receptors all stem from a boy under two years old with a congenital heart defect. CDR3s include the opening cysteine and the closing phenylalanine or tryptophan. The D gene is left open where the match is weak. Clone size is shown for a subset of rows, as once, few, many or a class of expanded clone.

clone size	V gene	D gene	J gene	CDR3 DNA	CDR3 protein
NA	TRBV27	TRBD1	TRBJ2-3	TGTGCCAGCAGTTTAGACAGGGATGGAACAGATACGCAGTATTTT	CASSLDRDGTDTQYF
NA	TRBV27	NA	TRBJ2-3	TGTGCCAGCAGTCGCCCGGGGTCTCGTGAACACAGAGATACGCAGTATTTT	CASSRPGSREHRDTQYF
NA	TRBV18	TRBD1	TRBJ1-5	TGTGCCAGCTCACGACAGGGGGTTAGCAATCAGCCCCAGCATTTT	CASSRQGVSNQPQHF
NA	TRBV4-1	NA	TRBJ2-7	TGCGCCAGCAGCCAAGAGGCAGGGTGGTACGAGCAGTACTTC	CASSQEAGWYEQYF
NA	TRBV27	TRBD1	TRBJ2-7	TGTGCCAGCAGTCCCATCTACCGGGACAGGGGGCACGAGCAGTACTTC	CASSPIYRDRGHEQYF
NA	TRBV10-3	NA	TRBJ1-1	TGTGCCATCAGTGAAACGGCGGGGGGAGGGGTTGAAGCTTTCTTT	CAISETAGGGVEAFF
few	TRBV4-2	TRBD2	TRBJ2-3	TGTGCCAGCAGCCGCGGACTAGGGGAGGGGACAGATACGCAGTATTTT	CASSRGLGEGTDTQYF
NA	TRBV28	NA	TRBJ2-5	TGTGCCAGCAGCCCCATAGTCCAAGAGACCCAGTACTTC	CASSPIVQETQYF
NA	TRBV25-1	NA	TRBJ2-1	TGTGCCAGCAGTGCTAGAGGCAGTAAGAATGAGCAGTTCTTC	CASSARGSKNEQFF
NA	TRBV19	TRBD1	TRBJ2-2	TGTGCCAGTAGTACGGCGGCAGGGGGCAATCGATCGAACACCGGGGAGCTGTTTTTT	CASSTAAGGNRSNTGELFF
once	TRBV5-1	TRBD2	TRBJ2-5	TGCGCCAGCAGCTTATGGGGACTAGCGGGATTAGAGACCCAGTACTTC	CASSLWGLAGLETQYF
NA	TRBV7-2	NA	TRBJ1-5	TGTGCCAGCAGCTGCACAAATCAGCCCCAGCATTTT	CASSCTNQPQHF
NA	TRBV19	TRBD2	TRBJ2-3	TGTGCCAGTAGTATCAGCGGGAACGGCACAGATACGCAGTATTTT	CASSISGNGTDTQYF
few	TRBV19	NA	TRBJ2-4	TGTGCCAGTAGTATTAGTTCCCCTTGGCAGGGGGGCGACATTCAGTACTTC	CASSISSPWQGGDIQYF
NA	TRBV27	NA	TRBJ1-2	TGTGCCAGCAGTTTGTCCCCCCATAACTATGGCTACACCTTC	CASSLSPHNYGYTF
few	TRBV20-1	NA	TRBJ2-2	TGCAGTGCCGGTGAATCCGGGGAGCTGTTTTTT	CSAGESGELFF
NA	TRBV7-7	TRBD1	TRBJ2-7	TGTGCTAGCAGCCCATCCGGGCCGTCCGGGGACAGGGACTACGAGCAGTACTTC	CASSPSGPSGDRDYEQYF
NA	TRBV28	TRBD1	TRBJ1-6	TGTGCCAGCAGTATGACAGGGGGCTCACCCCTCCACTTT	CASSMTGGSPLHF
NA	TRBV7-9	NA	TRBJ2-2	TGTGCCAGCAGCCTTACTAGCTACAACACCGGGGAGCTGTTTTTT	CASSLTSYNTGELFF
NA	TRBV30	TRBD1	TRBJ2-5	TGTGCCTGGAGTGTACATGGGGACAGGGACGAGGAGACCCAGTACTTC	CAWSVHGDRDEETQYF
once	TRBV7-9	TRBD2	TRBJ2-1	TGTGCCAGCAGCTCAAACCCCCTTGGACTAGCGGGACCCCATGAGCAGTTCTTC	CASSSNPLGLAGPHEQFF
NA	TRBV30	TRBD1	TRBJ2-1	TGTGCCTGGCAGGGGGATGAGCAGTTCTTC	CAWQGDEQFF
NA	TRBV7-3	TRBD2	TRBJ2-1	TGTGCCAGCAGCCATCCAGCGGGAGGGCCTAATGAGCAGTTCTTC	CASSHPAGGPNEQFF
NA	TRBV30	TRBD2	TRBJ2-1	TGTGCCTGGAAAAACCAGCGGGAAGCCAATGAGCAGTTCTTC	CAWKNQREANEQFF
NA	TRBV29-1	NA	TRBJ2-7	TGCAGCGTTGGGACAAACGAGCAGTACTTC	CSVGTNEQYF
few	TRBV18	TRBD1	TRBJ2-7	TGTGCCAGCTCCCTGGACAGGCCGAGCTCCTACGAGCAGTACTTC	CASSLDRPSSYEQYF